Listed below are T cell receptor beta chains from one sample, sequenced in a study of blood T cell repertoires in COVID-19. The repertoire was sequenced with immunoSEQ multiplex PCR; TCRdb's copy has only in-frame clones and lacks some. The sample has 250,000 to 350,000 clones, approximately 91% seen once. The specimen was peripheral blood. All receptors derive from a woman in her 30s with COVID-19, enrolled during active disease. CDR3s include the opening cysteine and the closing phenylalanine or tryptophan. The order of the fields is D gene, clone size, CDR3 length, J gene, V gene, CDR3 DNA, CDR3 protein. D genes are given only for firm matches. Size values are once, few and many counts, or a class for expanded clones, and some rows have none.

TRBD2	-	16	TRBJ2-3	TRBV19	TGTGCCAGTAGTCCTCCGACTAGCGGGAGTGCTAATACGCAGTATTTT	CASSPPTSGSANTQYF
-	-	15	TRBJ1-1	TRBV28	TGTGCCAGCAGTCCCAACCGGGTAGGGAACACTGAAGCTTTCTTT	CASSPNRVGNTEAFF
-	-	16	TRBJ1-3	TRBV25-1	TGTGCCAGCAGTAGTGCCAGGGTGGGCTCTGGAAACACCATATATTTT	CASSSARVGSGNTIYF
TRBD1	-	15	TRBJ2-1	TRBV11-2	TGTGCCAGCAGCTTAGTACAGGGGGCTATCAATGAGCAGTTCTTC	CASSLVQGAINEQFF
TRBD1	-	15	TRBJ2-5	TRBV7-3	TGTGCCAGCAGCTTAGCGGGACAGGGACGAGAGACCCAGTACTTC	CASSLAGQGRETQYF
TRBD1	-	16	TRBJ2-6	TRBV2	TGTGCCAGCCAAGGACAGGGCCCATCTGGGGCCAACGTCCTGACTTTC	CASQGQGPSGANVLTF
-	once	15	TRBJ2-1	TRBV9	TGTGCCAGCAGCGGGGCGGACTGGAAATACAATGAGCAGTTCTTC	CASSGADWKYNEQFF
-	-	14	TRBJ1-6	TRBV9	TGTGCCAGCAGCGTAGCTACACAGGGTAACCCCCTCCACTTT	CASSVATQGNPLHF
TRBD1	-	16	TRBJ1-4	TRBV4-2	TGTGCCAGCAGCCGATCCGGGACAGGGGAAAATGAAAAACTGTTTTTT	CASSRSGTGENEKLFF
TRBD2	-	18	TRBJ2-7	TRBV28	TGTGCCAGCAGTTCCCCCGGGTTAGGGACTAGCGGGATGTACGAGCAGTACTTC	CASSSPGLGTSGMYEQYF
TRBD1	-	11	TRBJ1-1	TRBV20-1	TGCAGTGCTATACAGGGGGCTGAAGCTTTCTTT	CSAIQGAEAFF
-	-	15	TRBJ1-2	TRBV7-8	TGTGCCAGCAGCTTAGCAGGGGATTACAACTATGGCTACACCTTC	CASSLAGDYNYGYTF
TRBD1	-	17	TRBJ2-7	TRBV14	TGTGCCAGCAGCCAACCCCCCGGGACAGGGGAGGCCTACGAGCAGTACTTC	CASSQPPGTGEAYEQYF
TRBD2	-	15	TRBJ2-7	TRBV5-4	TGTGCCAGCAGCTTGGGCGGGAGTGCTAACTACGAGCAGTACTTC	CASSLGGSANYEQYF
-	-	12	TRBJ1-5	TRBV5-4	TGTGCCAGCAGCTTAGAGGATCAGCCCCAGCATTTT	CASSLEDQPQHF
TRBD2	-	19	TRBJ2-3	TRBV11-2	TGTGCCAGCAGCTTAGGGGTCGGGACTAGCCTCAGTCTCCAAGATACGCAGTATTTT	CASSLGVGTSLSLQDTQYF
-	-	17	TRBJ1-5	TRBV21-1	TGTGCCAGCACCTTTATTACAACGACAGGGGGACTTCAGCCCCAGCATTTT	CASTFITTTGGLQPQHF
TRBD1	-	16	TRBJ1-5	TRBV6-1	TGTGCCAGCAGTGATAGGACAGGGGGCGGCAATCAGCCCCAGCATTTT	CASSDRTGGGNQPQHF
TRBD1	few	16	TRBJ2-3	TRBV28	TGTGCCAGCAGTTTCCTCCAGGGGGCTTTAACAGATACGCAGTATTTT	CASSFLQGALTDTQYF
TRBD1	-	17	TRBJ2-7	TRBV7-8	TGTGCCAGCAGCATAAGGACAGGGGACTACCCGTTAAGGGAGCAGTACTTC	CASSIRTGDYPLREQYF
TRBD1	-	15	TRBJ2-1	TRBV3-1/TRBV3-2	TGTGCCAGCAGCCCGGGACAGGAGACAATTATTGAGCAGTTCTTC	CASSPGQETIIEQFF
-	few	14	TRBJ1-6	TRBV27	TGTGCCAGCAGTATGGGCAGGGTAGAATCACCCCTCCACTTT	CASSMGRVESPLHF
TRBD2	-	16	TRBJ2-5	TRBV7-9	TGTGCCAGCAGCCGGGGACTAGCGGGAGATAGAGAGACCCAGTACTTC	CASSRGLAGDRETQYF
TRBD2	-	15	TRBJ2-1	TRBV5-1	TGCGCCAGCAGCTTGGCTAGCGGTTCCTACAATGAGCAGTTCTTC	CASSLASGSYNEQFF
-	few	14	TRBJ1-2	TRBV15	TGTGCCACCAGCAGAGATCGGGCGGAGGAGGGCTACACCTTC	CATSRDRAEEGYTF
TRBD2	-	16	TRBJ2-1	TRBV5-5	TGTGCCAGCAGCTGGAGATGGCTAGCGGACTACAATGAGCAGTTCTTC	CASSWRWLADYNEQFF
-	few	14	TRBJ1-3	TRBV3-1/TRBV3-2	TGTGCCAGCAGCCAAGTGTCATCTGGAAACACCATATATTTT	CASSQVSSGNTIYF
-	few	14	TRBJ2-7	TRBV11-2	TGTGCCAGCAGCTTAGATATAGCGCCCTACGAGCAGTACTTC	CASSLDIAPYEQYF
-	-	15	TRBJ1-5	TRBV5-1	TGCGCCAGCAGCCTAGACGGGAATAGCAATCAGCCCCAGCATTTT	CASSLDGNSNQPQHF
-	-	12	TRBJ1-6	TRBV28	TGTGCCAGCAGGAACCGCGGTTCACCCCTCCACTTT	CASRNRGSPLHF
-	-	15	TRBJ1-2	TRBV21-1	TGTGCCAGCAGCAAAGGCCAGGGGTATTCCGGCGGCTACACCTTC	CASSKGQGYSGGYTF
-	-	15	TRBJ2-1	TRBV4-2	TGTGCCAGCAGCCAAGATTCCGGGAGCCACAATGAGCAGTTCTTC	CASSQDSGSHNEQFF
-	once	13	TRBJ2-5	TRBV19	TGTGCCAGTAGTACAGGGGCGGGAGAGACCCAGTACTTC	CASSTGAGETQYF
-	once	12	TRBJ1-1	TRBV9	TGTGCCAGCAGCACCTCGGACAGCAAAGCTTTCTTT	CASSTSDSKAFF
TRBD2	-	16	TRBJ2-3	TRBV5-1	TGCGCCAGCAGCTTGGCCGTGGGAGGGAGCACAGATACGCAGTATTTT	CASSLAVGGSTDTQYF
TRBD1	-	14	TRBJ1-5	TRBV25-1	TGTGCCAGCAGTGATTTGACAGGGGACCAGCCCCAGCATTTT	CASSDLTGDQPQHF
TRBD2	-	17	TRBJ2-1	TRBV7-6	TGTGCCAGCAGCTCTCTTAGGCGGGAGGGCTTTCGTAATGAGCAGTTCTTC	CASSSLRREGFRNEQFF
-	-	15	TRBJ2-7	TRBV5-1	TGCGCCAGCAGCTTGGATCAGGGGGGTGGTGGAGAGCAGTACTTC	CASSLDQGGGGEQYF
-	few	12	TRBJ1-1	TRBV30	TGTGCCTGGACACAGGAGAACACTGAAGCTTTCTTT	CAWTQENTEAFF
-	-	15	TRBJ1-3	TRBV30	TGTGCCTGGAGTGTAAATTACTACTCTGGAAACACCATATATTTT	CAWSVNYYSGNTIYF
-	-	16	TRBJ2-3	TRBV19	TGTGCCAGTAGTATCAGAGCTAGCCTTAGCACAGATACGCAGTATTTT	CASSIRASLSTDTQYF
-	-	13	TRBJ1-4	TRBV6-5	TGTGCCAGCAGTTACTCACAGGAAGAAAAACTGTTTTTT	CASSYSQEEKLFF
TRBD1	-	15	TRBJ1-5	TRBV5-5	TGTGCCAGCAGCTTGAGACAGGGGATAAATCAGCCCCAGCATTTT	CASSLRQGINQPQHF
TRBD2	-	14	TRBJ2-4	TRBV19	TGTGCCAGTAGTATGGGGGAGGGAGCGGACATTCAGTACTTC	CASSMGEGADIQYF